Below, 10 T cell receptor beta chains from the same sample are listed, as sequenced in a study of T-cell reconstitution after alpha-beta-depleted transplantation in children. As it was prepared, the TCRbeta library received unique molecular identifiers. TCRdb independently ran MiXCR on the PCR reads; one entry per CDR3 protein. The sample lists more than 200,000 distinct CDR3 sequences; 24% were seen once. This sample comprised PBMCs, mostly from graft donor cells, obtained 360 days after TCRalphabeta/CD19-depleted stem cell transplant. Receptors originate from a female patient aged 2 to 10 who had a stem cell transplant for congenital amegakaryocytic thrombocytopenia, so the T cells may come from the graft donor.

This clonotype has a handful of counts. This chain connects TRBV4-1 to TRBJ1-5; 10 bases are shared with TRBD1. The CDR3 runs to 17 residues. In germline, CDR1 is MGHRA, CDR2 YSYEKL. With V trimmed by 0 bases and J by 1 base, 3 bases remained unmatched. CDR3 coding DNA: TGCGCCAGCAGCCAAGACGGACAGGGGGGCAGCAATCAGCCCCAGCATTTT. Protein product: CASSQDGQGGSNQPQHF.

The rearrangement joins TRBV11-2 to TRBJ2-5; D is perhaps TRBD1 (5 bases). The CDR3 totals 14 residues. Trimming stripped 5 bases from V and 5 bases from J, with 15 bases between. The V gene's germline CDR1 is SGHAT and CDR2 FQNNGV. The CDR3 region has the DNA TGTGCCAGCAGCAAAAATCAGGGAAGGGAGACCCAGTACTTC. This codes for CASSKNQGRETQYF.

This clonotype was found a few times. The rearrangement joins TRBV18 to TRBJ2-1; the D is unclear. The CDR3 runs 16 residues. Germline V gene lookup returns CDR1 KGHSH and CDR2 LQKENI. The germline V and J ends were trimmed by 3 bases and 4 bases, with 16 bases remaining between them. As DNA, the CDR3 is TGTGCCAGCTCACCGGGATCTAGTTTTTGGTACAATGAGCAGTTCTTC. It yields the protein CASSPGSSFWYNEQFF.

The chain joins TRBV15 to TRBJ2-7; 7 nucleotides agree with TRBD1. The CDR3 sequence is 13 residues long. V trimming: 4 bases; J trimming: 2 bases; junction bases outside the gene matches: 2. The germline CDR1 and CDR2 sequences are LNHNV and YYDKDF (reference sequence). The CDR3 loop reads CATSIGTAYEQYF. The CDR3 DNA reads TGTGCCACCAGCATTGGGACAGCCTACGAGCAGTACTTC.

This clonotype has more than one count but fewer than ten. CDR3 region: CAWSVRRMNTEAFF. The DNA of the CDR3 is TGTGCCTGGAGTGTACGGCGGATGAACACTGAAGCTTTCTTT. The chain combines TRBV30 with TRBJ1-1; no clear D gene. Trimming removed 0 bases at V and 0 bases at J, with 8 bases between. This CDR3 has 14 residues. The V gene's germline CDR1 is GTSNPN and CDR2 SVGIG (reference sequence).

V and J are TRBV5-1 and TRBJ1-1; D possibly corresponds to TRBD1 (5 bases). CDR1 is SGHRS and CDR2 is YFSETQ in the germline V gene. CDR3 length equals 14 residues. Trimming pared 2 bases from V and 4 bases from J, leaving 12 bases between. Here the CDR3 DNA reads TGCGCCAGCAGCTTTCGAGGGGCGTCCACTGAAGCTTTCTTT. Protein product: CASSFRGASTEAFF.

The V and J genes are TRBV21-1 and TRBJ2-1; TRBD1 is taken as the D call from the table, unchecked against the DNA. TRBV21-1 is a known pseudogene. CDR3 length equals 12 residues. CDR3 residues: CASTGESNEQFF. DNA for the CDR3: TGTGCCAGCACCGGGGAGAGCAATGAGCAGTTCTTC.

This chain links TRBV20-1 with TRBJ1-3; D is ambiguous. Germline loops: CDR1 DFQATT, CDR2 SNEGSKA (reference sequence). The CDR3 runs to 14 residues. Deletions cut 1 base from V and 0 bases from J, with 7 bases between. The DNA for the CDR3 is TGCAGTGCTAGAGTTTTGAGCTCTGGAAACACCATATATTTT. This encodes CSARVLSSGNTIYF.

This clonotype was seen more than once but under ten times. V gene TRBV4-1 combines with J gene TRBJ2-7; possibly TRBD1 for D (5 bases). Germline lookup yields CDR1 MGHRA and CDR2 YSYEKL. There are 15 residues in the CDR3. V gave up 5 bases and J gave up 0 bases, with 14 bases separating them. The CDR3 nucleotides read TGCGCCAGCAGCTATTCGACAGCCAACTCCTACGAGCAGTACTTC. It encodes CASSYSTANSYEQYF.

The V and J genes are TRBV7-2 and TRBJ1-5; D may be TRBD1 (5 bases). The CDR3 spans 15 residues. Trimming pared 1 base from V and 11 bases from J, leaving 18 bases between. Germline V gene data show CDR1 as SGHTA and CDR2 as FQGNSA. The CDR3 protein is CASSLGGTDLTAQHF. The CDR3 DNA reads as TGTGCCAGCAGCTTAGGTGGGACGGACCTAACGGCCCAGCATTTT.